The clone carrying this T cell receptor (beta chain) was recorded many times. Its antigen is unidentified. Losses at the gene ends were 5 bases for V and 5 bases for J; bases not matched to a gene: 14. The CDR3 is made up of 17 amino acids. Germline-derived CDR1 and CDR2 are SEHNR and FQNEAQ (reference sequence). This record comes from a study of response to subunit inactivated influenza vaccine. One entry per CDR3 protein results from TCRdb running MiXCR on the RT-PCR reads. In the table there are around 480,000 distinct CDR3 sequences, approximately 11% of which are singletons. Findings and caveats of the study: Authors proposed each seasonal influenza vaccination draws in few new T cells.

The receptor comes from a man aged 45 to 65 who received an inactivated influenza vaccine. The sequencing here drew on PBMCs from blood, taken 40 to 50 days after vaccination. This rearrangement joins TRBV7-9 to TRBJ2-1; 8 bases match TRBD2. The CDR3 coding sequence is TGTGCCAGCAGCCCTCCTCTTAGCGGGAAGAAAAACAATGAGCAGTTCTTC. Protein sequence: CASSPPLSGKKNNEQFF.